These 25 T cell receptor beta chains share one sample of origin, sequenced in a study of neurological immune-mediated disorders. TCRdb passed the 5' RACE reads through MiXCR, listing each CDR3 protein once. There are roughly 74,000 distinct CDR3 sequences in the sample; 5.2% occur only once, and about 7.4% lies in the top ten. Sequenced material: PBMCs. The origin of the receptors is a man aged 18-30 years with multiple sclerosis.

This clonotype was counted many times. Here the CDR3 reads CASSLGQGDEQYF. CDR3 DNA sequence: TGTGCCAGCAGCTTAGGGCAGGGTGACGAGCAGTACTTC. The chain uses TRBV5-4 and TRBJ2-7; possibly TRBD1 for D (5 bases). The length of the CDR3 is 13 residues. V dropped 2 bases and J dropped 5 bases, with 11 bases sitting between them. CDR1 and CDR2 from the germline V gene are SGHNT and YYREEE (reference sequence).

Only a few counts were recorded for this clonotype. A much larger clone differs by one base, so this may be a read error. This chain's CDR3 is CSVRGKAGDTQYF. The CDR3 bases are TGCAGCGTCCGAGGAAAGGCCGGAGATACGCAGTATTTT. V gene TRBV29-1 combines with J gene TRBJ2-3; no definite D call. The CDR3 totals 13 residues. Germline assignment: CDR1 SQVTM and CDR2 ANQGSEA. Trimming left V 6 bases short and J 5 bases short, with 15 bases between.

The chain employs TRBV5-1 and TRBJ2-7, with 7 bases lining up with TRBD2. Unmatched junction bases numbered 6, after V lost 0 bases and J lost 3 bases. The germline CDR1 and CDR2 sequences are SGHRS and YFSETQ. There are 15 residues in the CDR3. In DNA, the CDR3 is TGCGCCAGCAGCTTGGTGGGGAGCGGGGTCTACGAGCAGTACTTC. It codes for CASSLVGSGVYEQYF.

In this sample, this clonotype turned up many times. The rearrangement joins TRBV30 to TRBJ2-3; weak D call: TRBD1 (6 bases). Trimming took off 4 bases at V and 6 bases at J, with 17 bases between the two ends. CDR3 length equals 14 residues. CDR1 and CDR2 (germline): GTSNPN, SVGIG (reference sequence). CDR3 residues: CAWTRGARSDTQYF. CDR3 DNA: TGTGCCTGGACCAGGGGCGCAAGGTCCGATACGCAGTATTTT. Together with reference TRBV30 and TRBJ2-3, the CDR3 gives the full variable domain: SQTIHQWPATLVQPVGSPLSLECTVEGTSNPNLYWYRQAAGRGLQLLFYSVGIGQISSEVPQNLSASRPQDRQFILSSKKLLLSDSGFYLCAWTRGARSDTQYFGPGTRLTVL.

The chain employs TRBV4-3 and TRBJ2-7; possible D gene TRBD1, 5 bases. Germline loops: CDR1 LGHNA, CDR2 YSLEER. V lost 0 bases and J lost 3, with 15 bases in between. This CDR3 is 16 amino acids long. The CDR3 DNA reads TGCGCCAGCAGCCAAGATTGGAGTCAGGGCCACTACGAGCAGTACTTC. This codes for CASSQDWSQGHYEQYF.

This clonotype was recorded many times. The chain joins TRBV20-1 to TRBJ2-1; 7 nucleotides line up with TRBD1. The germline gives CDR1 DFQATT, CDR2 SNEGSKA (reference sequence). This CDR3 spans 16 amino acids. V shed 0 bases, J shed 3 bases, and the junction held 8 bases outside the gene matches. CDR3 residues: CSARDLQGENYNEQFF. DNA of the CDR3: TGCAGTGCTAGAGACCTCCAGGGGGAAAACTACAATGAGCAGTTCTTC.

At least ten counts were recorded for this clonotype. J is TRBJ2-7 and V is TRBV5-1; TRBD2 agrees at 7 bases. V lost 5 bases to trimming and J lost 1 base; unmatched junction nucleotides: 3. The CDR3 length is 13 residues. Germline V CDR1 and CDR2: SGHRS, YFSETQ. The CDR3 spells CASSASGSYEQYF. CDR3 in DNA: TGCGCCAGCAGTGCTAGCGGTTCCTACGAGCAGTACTTC. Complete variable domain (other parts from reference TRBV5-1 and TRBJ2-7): KAGVTQTPRYLIKTRGQQVTLSCSPISGHRSVSWYQQTPGQGLQFLFEYFSETQRNKGNFPGRFSGRQFSNSRSEMNVSTLELGDSALYLCASSASGSYEQYFGPGTRLTVT.

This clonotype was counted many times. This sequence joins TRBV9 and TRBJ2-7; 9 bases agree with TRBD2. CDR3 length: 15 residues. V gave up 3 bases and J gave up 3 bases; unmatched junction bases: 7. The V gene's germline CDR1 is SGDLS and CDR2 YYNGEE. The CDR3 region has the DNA TGTGCCAGCAGCGAAAGCGGGGGGTCGAACTACGAGCAGTACTTC. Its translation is CASSESGGSNYEQYF.

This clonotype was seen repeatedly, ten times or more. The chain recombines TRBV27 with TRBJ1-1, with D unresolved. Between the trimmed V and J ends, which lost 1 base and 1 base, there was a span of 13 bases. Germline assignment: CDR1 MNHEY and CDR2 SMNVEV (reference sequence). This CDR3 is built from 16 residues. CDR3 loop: CASSLWATRRNTEAFF. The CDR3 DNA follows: TGTGCCAGCAGTTTATGGGCCACCCGGAGGAACACTGAAGCTTTCTTT.

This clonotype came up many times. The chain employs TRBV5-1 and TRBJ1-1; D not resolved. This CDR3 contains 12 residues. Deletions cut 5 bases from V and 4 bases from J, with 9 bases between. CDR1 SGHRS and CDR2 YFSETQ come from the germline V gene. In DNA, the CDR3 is TGCGCCAGCAGTTACTCTGGCACTGAAGCTTTCTTT. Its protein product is CASSYSGTEAFF.

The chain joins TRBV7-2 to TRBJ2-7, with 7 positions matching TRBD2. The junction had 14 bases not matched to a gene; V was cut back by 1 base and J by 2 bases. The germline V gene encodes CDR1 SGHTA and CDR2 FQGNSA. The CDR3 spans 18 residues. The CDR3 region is CASSLVGPGLVTAYEQYF. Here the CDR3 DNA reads TGTGCCAGCAGCTTAGTTGGCCCCGGACTAGTGACAGCCTACGAGCAGTACTTC.

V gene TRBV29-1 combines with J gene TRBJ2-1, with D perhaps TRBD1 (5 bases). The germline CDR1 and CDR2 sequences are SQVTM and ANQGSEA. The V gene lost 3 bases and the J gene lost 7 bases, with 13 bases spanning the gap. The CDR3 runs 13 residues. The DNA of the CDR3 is TGCAGCGTTGATTGGAAGGGGTTTAATGAGCAGTTCTTC. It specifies CSVDWKGFNEQFF.

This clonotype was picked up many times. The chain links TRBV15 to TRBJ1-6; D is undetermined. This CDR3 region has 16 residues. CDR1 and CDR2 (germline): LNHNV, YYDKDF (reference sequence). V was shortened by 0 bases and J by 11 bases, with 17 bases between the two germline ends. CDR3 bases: TGTGCCACCAGCAGAGATCTCCCATCGTTCGGCGCACCCCTCCACTTT. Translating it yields CATSRDLPSFGAPLHF.

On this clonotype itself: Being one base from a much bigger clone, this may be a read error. The CDR3 here is CSAPFSRGSTEQYF. In DNA form, the CDR3 reads TGCAGTGCCCCCTTCTCTAGAGGGAGTACCGAGCAGTACTTC. V and J are TRBV20-1 and TRBJ2-7, with a weak D call TRBD2 (5 bases). Germline CDR1 and CDR2: DFQATT and SNEGSKA (reference sequence). The length of the CDR3 is 14 residues. V gave up 6 bases and J gave up 6 bases, with 21 bases separating them.

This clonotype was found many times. The CDR3 loop reads CSARNRGAGTEAFF. The CDR3 region has the DNA TGCAGTGCTAGAAATCGCGGGGCGGGCACTGAAGCTTTCTTT. The chain employs TRBV20-1 and TRBJ1-1; maybe TRBD1 (5 bases). This CDR3 comprises 14 residues. CDR1 and CDR2 from the germline V gene are DFQATT and SNEGSKA (reference sequence). Trimming cost V 2 bases and J 4 bases, with 14 bases left between them.

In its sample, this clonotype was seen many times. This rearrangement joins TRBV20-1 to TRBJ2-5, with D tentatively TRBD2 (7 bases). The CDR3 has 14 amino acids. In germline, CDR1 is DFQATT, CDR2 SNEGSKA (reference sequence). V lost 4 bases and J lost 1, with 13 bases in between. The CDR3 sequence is CSAKRGGSQETQYF. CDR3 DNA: TGCAGTGCTAAAAGGGGGGGATCCCAAGAGACCCAGTACTTC.

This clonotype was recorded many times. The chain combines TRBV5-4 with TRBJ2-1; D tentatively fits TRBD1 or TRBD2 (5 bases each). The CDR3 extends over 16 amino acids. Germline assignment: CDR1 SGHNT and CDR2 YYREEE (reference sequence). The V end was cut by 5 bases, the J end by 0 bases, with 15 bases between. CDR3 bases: TGTGCCAGCAGTCCTGCCGGGGCCGCCTCCTACAATGAGCAGTTCTTC. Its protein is CASSPAGAASYNEQFF. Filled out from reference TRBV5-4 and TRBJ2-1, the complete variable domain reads ETGVTQSPTHLIKTRGQQVTLRCSSQSGHNTVSWYQQALGQGPQFIFQYYREEENGRGNFPPRFSGLQFPNYSSELNVNALELDDSALYLCASSPAGAASYNEQFFGPGTRLTVL.

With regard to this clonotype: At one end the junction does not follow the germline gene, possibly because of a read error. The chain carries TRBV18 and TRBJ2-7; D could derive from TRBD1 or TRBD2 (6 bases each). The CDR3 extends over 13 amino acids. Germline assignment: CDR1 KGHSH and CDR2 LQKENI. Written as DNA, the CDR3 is TGTGCCAACTCACCGGGGGCGGGCCGAGAGCAGTACTTC. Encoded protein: CANSPGAGREQYF.

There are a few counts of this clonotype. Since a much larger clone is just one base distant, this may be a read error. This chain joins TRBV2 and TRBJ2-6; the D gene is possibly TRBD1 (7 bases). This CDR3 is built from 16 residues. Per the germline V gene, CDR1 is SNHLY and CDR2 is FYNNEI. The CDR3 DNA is TGTGCCAGCGGAGGGGACAGCCTCTCTGGGGCCAAAGTCCTGACTTTC. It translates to CASGGDSLSGAKVLTF.

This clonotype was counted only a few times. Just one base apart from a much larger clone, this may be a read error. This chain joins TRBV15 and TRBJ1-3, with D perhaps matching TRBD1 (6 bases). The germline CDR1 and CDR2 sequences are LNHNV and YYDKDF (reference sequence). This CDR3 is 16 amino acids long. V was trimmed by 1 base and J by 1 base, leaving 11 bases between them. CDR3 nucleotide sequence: TGTGCCACCAGCAGAGGGACAGCGAGATCTGGAAACACCATATATTTT. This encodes CATSRGTARSGNTIYF.

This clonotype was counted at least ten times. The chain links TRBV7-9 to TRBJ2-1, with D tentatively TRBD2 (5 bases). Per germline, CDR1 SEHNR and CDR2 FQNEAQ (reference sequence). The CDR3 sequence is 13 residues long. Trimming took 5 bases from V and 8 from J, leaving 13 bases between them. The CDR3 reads CASSDTGKDEQFF. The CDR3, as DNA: TGTGCCAGCAGCGATACCGGGAAGGATGAGCAGTTCTTC.

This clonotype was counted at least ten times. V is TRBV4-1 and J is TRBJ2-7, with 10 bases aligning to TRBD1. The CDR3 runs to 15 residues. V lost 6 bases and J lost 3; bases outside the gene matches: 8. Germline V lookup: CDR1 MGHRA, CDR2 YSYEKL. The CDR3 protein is CASRHAGTGDYEQYF. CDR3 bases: TGCGCCAGCAGACACGCCGGGACAGGGGACTACGAGCAGTACTTC.

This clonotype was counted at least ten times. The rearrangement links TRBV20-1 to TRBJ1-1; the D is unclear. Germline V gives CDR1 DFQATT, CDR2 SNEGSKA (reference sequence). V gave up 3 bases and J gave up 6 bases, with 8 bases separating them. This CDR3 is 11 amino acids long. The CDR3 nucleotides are TGCAGTGCTAGGAACAGTCCTGAAGCTTTCTTT. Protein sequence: CSARNSPEAFF.

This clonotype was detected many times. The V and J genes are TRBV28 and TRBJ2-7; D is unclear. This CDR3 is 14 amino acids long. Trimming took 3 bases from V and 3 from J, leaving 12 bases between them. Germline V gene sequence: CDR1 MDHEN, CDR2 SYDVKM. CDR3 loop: CASSFGRTNYEQYF. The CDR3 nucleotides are TGTGCCAGCAGTTTCGGAAGAACAAACTACGAGCAGTACTTC.

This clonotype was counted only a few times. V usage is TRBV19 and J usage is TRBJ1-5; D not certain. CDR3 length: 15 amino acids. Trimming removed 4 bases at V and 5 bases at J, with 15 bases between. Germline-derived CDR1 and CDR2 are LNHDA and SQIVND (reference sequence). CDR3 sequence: CASSTLRPSHQPQHF. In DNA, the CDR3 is TGTGCCAGTAGTACCTTACGGCCCAGCCATCAGCCCCAGCATTTT.